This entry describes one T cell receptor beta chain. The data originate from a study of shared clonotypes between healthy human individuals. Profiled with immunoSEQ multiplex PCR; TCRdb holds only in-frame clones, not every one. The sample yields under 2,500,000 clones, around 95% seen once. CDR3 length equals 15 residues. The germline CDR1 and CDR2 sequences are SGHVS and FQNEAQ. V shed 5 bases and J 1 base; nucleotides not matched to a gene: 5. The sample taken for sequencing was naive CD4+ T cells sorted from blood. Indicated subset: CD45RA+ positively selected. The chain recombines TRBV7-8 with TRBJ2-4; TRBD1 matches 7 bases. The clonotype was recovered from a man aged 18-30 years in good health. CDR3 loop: CASSIQGLAKNIQYF. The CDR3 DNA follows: TGTGCCAGCAGCATACAGGGGTTGGCCAAAAACATTCAGTACTTC.